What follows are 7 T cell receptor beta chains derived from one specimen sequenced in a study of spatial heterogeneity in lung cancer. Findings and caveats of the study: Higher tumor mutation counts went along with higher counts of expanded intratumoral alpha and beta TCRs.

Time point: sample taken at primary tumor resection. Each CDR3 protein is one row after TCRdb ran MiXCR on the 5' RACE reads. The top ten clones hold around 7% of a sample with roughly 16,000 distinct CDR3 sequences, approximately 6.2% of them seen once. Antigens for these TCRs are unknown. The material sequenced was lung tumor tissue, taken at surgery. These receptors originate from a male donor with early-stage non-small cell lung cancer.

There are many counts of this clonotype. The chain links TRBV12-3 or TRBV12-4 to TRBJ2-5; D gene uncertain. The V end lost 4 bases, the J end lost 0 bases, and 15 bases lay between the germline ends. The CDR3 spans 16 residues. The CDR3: CASSWGMGLDQETQYF. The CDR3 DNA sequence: TGTGCCAGCAGTTGGGGAATGGGTTTAGACCAAGAGACCCAGTACTTC.

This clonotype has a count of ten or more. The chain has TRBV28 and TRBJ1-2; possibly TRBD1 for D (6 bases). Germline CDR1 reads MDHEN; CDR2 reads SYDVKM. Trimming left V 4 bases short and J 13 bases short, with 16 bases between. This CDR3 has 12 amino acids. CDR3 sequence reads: CASSSQGRAATF. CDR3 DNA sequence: TGTGCCAGCAGTTCCCAGGGGCGGGCCGCCACCTTC.

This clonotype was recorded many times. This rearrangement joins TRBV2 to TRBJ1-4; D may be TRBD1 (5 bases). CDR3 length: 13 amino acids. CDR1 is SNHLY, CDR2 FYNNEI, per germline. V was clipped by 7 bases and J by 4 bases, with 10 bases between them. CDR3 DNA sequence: TGTGCCAGCATGACAGATGGTAATGAAAAACTGTTTTTT. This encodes CASMTDGNEKLFF.

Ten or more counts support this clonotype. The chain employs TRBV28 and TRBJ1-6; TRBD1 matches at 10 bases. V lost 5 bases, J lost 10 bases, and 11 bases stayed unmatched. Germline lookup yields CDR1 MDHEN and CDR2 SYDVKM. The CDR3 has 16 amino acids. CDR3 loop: CASSPRPTGGRSPLHF. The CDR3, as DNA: TGTGCCAGCAGTCCCCGGCCGACAGGGGGCAGATCACCCCTCCACTTT.

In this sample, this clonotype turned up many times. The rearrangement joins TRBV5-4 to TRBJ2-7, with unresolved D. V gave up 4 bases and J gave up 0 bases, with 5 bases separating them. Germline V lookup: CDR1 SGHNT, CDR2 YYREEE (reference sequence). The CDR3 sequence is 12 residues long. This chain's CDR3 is CASSLASYEQYF. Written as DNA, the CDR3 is TGTGCCAGCAGCCTGGCCTCCTACGAGCAGTACTTC.

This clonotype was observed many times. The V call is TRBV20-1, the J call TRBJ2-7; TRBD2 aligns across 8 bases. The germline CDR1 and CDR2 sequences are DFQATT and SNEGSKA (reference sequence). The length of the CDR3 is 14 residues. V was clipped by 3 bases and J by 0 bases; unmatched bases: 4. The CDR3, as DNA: TGCAGTGCTAGTCCTAGCGGGTACTCCTACGAGCAGTACTTC. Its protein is CSASPSGYSYEQYF.

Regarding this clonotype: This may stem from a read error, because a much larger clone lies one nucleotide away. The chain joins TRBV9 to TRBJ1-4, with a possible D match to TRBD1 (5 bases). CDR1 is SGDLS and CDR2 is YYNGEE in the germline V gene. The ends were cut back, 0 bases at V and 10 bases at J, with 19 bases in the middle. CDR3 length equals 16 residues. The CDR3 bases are TGTGCCAGCAGCGTAGGAGACCCCCAGGGAGATGGAAAACTGTTTTTT. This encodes CASSVGDPQGDGKLFF.